This entry describes one T cell receptor (beta chain). Its matching antigen is unknown. At a deep level, the assay was run. Genomic DNA from each subset was divided evenly over several immunoSEQ plates. The data were produced by immunoSEQ multiplex PCR, yet TCRdb's version contains in-frame clones alone and is incomplete. The sample has hundreds of thousands of clones; 60% to 80% are singletons. The study enrolled healthy HIV-negative adults without recent acute infections or vaccinations as donors. The data derive from a study of shared clonotypes between healthy human individuals. General study results and limits: Represented genetic and exposure-history diversity was restricted by having few donors.

Germline V gives CDR1 ENHRY, CDR2 SYGVKD. V lost 8 bases, J lost 4 bases, and 5 bases stayed unmatched. The CDR3 length is 13 residues. This rearrangement joins TRBV10-3 to TRBJ1-1; 9 bases align to TRBD1. This TCR was sampled from a woman in her forties in good health. Some clones in this sample may be carry-over from other donors' samples. The sample taken for sequencing was PBMCs. DNA of the CDR3: TGTGCCATCGCTCGACAGGGGGGCACTGAAGCTTTCTTT. This translates into CAIARQGGTEAFF.